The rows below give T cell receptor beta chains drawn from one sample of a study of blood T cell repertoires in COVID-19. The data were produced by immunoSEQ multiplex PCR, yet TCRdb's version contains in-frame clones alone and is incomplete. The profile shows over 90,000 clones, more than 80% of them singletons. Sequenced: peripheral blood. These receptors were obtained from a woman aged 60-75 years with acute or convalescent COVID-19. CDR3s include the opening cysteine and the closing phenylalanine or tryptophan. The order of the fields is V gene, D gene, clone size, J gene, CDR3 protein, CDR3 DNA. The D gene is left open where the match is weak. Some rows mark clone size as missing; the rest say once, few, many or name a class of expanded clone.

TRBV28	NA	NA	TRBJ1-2	CASSLLSSSYYGYTF	TGTGCCAGCAGTTTATTGAGTTCTAGTTACTATGGCTACACCTTC
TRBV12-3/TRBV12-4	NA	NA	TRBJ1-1	CASSGQGFTEAFF	TGTGCCAGCAGCGGGCAGGGGTTCACTGAAGCTTTCTTT
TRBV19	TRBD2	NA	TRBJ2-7	CASSTGLAGFYEQYF	TGTGCCAGTAGTACGGGACTAGCGGGATTTTACGAGCAGTACTTC
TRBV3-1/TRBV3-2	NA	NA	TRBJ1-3	CASSQPTGLGNTIYF	TGTGCCAGCAGCCAACCTACAGGGTTAGGAAACACCATATATTTT
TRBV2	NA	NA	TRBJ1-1	CASSEAAGLNTEAFF	TGTGCCAGCAGTGAAGCGGCAGGTTTGAACACTGAAGCTTTCTTT
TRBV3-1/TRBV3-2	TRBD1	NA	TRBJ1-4	CASSPGTGNREKLFF	TGTGCCAGCAGCCCCGGGACAGGGAATAGAGAAAAACTGTTTTTT
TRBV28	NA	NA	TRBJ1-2	CASSLGAGFGYTF	TGTGCCAGCAGTTTGGGGGCAGGGTTTGGCTACACCTTC
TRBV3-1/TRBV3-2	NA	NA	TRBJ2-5	CASSLAEETQYF	TGTGCCAGCAGCCTAGCGGAAGAGACCCAGTACTTC
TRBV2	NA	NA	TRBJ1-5	CASKRADQPQHF	TGTGCCAGCAAGAGAGCGGATCAGCCCCAGCATTTT
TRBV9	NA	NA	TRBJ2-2	CASSVTGRSNTGELFF	TGTGCCAGCAGCGTCACAGGGCGATCGAACACCGGGGAGCTGTTTTTT
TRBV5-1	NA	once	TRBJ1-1	CASSLAGGGVNTEAFF	TGCGCCAGCAGCTTGGCCGGGGGTGGCGTTAACACTGAAGCTTTCTTT
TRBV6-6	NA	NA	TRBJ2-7	CASSSPGRRNYEQYF	TGTGCCAGCAGTTCCCCGGGTCGGAGAAACTACGAGCAGTACTTC
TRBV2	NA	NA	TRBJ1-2	CASVEGWRNGYTF	TGTGCCAGCGTCGAGGGTTGGAGGAATGGCTACACCTTC
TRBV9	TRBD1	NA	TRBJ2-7	CASSRQGTLDYEQYF	TGTGCCAGCAGCAGACAGGGGACATTGGATTACGAGCAGTACTTC
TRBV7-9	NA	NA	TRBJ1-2	CASSLAHPGGYTF	TGTGCCAGCAGCTTAGCCCATCCAGGTGGCTACACCTTC
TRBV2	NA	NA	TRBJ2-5	CASSWTKETQYF	TGTGCCAGCAGTTGGACAAAGGAGACCCAGTACTTC
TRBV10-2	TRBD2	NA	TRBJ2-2	CASSGIAGANGELFF	TGCGCCAGCAGCGGAATAGCGGGAGCGAACGGGGAGCTGTTTTTT
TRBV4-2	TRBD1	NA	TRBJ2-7	CASSQPGQSRVSAYEQYF	TGTGCCAGCAGCCAACCGGGACAGTCTAGAGTCTCCGCCTACGAGCAGTACTTC
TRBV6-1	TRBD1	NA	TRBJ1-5	CASSARGTDNNQPQHF	TGTGCCAGCAGTGCCCGCGGGACAGACAACAATCAGCCCCAGCATTTT
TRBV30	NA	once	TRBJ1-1	CAWSPGGPEAFF	TGTGCCTGGAGTCCGGGGGGACCTGAAGCTTTCTTT
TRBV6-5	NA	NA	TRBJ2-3	CASSPGVGGADTQYF	TGTGCCAGCAGTCCCGGCGTCGGAGGGGCTGATACGCAGTATTTT
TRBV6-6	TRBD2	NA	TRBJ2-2	CASKASGSGDTGELFF	TGTGCCAGCAAGGCTAGCGGGAGCGGGGACACCGGGGAGCTGTTTTTT
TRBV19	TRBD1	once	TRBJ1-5	CASSSGTASNQPQHF	TGTGCCAGCAGCTCCGGGACAGCTAGCAATCAGCCCCAGCATTTT